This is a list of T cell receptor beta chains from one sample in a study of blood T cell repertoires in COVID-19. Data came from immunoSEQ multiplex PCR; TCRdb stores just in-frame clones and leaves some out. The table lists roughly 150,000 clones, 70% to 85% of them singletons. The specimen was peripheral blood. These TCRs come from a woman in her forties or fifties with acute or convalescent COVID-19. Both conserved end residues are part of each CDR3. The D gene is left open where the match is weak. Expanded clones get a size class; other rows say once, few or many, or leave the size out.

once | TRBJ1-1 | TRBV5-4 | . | TGTGCCAGCAGCTGGGGGGGAACAGGTTGGGACACTGAAGCTTTCTTT | CASSWGGTGWDTEAFF
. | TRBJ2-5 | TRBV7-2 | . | TGTGCCAGCAGCCTCGGAGGGATATTGAGAGAGACCCAGTACTTC | CASSLGGILRETQYF
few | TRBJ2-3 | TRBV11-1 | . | TGTGCCAGCAGCCGAGAGGGCCCATGGGCCACAGATACGCAGTATTTT | CASSREGPWATDTQYF
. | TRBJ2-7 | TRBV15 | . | TGTGCCACCAGGTCCCCAGGGTGGTTGGGCGAGCAGTACTTC | CATRSPGWLGEQYF
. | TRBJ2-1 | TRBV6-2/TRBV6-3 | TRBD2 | TGTGCCAGCAGTTACTCCCCGGAGGTAGCGGGTGAGCAGTTCTTC | CASSYSPEVAGEQFF
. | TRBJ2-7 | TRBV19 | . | TGTGCCAGTAGTATACAGGGCCCCTACGAGCAGTACTTC | CASSIQGPYEQYF
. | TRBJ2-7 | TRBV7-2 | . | TGTGCCAGCACAAGGCCGGGACTCCCTTCCTACGAGCAGTACTTC | CASTRPGLPSYEQYF
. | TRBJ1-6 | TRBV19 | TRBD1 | TGTGCCAGTAGTATCACAGGGGGGAATAATTCACCCCTCCACTTT | CASSITGGNNSPLHF
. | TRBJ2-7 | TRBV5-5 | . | TGTGCCAGCAGCTGGGCCGGGACTTCCTCCTACGAGCAGTACTTC | CASSWAGTSSYEQYF
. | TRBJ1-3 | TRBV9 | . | TGTGCCAGCAGCGTAGGGTCGGCTGGAAACACCATATATTTT | CASSVGSAGNTIYF
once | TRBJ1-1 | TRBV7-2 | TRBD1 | TGTGCCAGCAGCTTACAGGGGGACACTGAAGCTTTCTTT | CASSLQGDTEAFF
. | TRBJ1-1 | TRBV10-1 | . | TGCGCCAGCAGCAGGGATCCGAACACTGAAGCTTTCTTT | CASSRDPNTEAFF
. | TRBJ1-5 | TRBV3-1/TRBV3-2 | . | TGTGCCAGCAGCCAAGCGGAGGGTTCGCATCAGCCCCAGCATTTT | CASSQAEGSHQPQHF
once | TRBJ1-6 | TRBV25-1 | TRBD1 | TGTGCCAGCAGTGAATATGACAGGGATAATTCACCCCTCCACTTT | CASSEYDRDNSPLHF
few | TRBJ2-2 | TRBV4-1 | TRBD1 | TGCGCCAGCAGCCCCCGACCCAGGGGGAGCACCGGGGAGCTGTTTTTT | CASSPRPRGSTGELFF
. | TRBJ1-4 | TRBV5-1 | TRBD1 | TGCGCCAGCAGCCCCGGAGGCTTAGGGGGCAATAATGAAAAACTGTTTTTT | CASSPGGLGGNNEKLFF
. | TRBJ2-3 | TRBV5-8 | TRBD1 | TGTGCCAGCAGGACAGGGGAAGCAGATACGCAGTATTTT | CASRTGEADTQYF
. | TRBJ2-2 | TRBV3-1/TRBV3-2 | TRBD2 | TGTGCCAGCAGCCCTCTTCTAGCGGGATTCACCGGGGAGCTGTTTTTT | CASSPLLAGFTGELFF
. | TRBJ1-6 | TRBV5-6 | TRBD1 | TGTGCCAGCAGCTGGAACCGGGACAGAGAGAATAATTCACCCCTCCACTTT | CASSWNRDRENNSPLHF
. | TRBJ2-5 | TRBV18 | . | TGTGCCAGCTCACCGACCAACGGGATCCAAGAGACCCAGTACTTC | CASSPTNGIQETQYF
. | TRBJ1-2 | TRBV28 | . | TGTGCCAGCAGGGGGGACTCTAGCTATGGCTACACCTTC | CASRGDSSYGYTF
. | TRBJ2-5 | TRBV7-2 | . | TGTGCCAGCAGCTTATTCTCCCGGGAGCAGACCCAGTACTTC | CASSLFSREQTQYF
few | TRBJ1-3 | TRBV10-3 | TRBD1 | TGTGCCGGGCGACAGGGGGCAACTGGAAACACCATATATTTT | CAGRQGATGNTIYF
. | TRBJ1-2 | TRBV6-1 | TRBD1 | TGTGCCAGCAGTGAACTAGCGGGACAGGGGAACTATGGCTACACCTTC | CASSELAGQGNYGYTF
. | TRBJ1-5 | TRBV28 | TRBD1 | TGTGCCAGCAGCCGAGGACAGGGGACTTATAGCAATCAGCCCCAGCATTTT | CASSRGQGTYSNQPQHF
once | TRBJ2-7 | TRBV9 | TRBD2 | TGTGCCAGCAGCGTACACCAAACTAGCGGGAGAGGCTACGAGCAGTACTTC | CASSVHQTSGRGYEQYF
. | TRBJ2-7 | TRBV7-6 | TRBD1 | TGTGCCAGCAGCTCGGGACAGGGGGCCTACGAGCAGTACTTC | CASSSGQGAYEQYF
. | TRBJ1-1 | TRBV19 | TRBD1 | TGTGCCAGTAGTATACAGGGGGGTCCCACTGAAGCTTTCTTT | CASSIQGGPTEAFF
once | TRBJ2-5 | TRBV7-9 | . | TGTGCCAGCAGCTTAAGGCAGGCCGCCGAGGGTGGCGAGACCCAGTACTTC | CASSLRQAAEGGETQYF
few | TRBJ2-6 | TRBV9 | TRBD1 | TGTGCCAGCAGCGTAGCCAGTCCGGGACAGTTGAAGGGGTCTGGGGCCAACGTCCTGACTTTC | CASSVASPGQLKGSGANVLTF
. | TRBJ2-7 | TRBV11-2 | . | TGTGCCAGCAGCTCGTTCCTCCGAGGGGGGGCCTACGAGCAGTACTTC | CASSSFLRGGAYEQYF
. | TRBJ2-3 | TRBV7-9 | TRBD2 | TGTGCCAGCAGCAGGATAGCGGGAGAGGGGACAGATACGCAGTATTTT | CASSRIAGEGTDTQYF
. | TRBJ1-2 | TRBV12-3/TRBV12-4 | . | TGTGCCAGCAGATCTCCAGGGGCAGGCTACACCTTC | CASRSPGAGYTF
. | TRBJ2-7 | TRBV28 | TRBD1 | TGTGCCAGCAGTTTACGACAGGGGGGATACGAGCAGTACTTC | CASSLRQGGYEQYF
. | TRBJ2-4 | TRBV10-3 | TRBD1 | TGTGCCATCAGTGAAGGTCGGGACAGGGGGTTTCAGTACTTC | CAISEGRDRGFQYF
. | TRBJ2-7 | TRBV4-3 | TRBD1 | TGCGCCAGCAGCCAAGATGTAGACAGGGTGATCCACGAGCAGTACTTC | CASSQDVDRVIHEQYF
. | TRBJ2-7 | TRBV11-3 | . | TGTGCCAGCAGCTTCGACAGGTCCGAGCAGTACTTC | CASSFDRSEQYF
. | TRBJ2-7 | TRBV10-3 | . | TGTGCCATCAGTGAGTCAGGATCCAGGGCAACCTACGAGCAGTACTTC | CAISESGSRATYEQYF
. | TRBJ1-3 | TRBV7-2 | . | TGTGCCAGCAGCTTGAGGGGGATGAACTCTGGAAACACCATATATTTT | CASSLRGMNSGNTIYF
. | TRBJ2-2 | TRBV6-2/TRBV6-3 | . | TGTGCCAGCAGTTACCCTCCAGGGGGGACCGGGGAGCTGTTTTTT | CASSYPPGGTGELFF
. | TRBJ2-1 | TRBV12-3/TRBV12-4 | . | TGTGCCAGCCAAGGGTTTACGGGGGATGAGCAGTTCTTC | CASQGFTGDEQFF
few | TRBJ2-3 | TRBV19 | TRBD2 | TGTGCCAGTAGTATGCAACCATTCTCGTCTAGCGGGAGAACAGATACGCAGTATTTT | CASSMQPFSSSGRTDTQYF
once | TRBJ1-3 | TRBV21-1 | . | TGTGCCAGCAGCAATTGGGACAGGGAAAGTGTGAACACCATATATTTT | CASSNWDRESVNTIYF
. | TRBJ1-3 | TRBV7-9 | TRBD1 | TGTGCCAGCAGCTTAGCCGGACAGGGGTTGGACACCATATATTTT | CASSLAGQGLDTIYF
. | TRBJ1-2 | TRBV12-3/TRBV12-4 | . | TGTGCCAGCAGTTTAGGGTGGAGCGATGGCTACACCTTC | CASSLGWSDGYTF
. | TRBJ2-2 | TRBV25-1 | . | TGTGCCAGCAGTGATCCGGGACACTACACCGGGGAGCTGTTTTTT | CASSDPGHYTGELFF
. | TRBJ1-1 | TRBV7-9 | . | TGTGCCAGCAGCCTAAGTCAACTGAGAGCTTTCTTT | CASSLSQLRAFF
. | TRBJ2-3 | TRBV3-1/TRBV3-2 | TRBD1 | TGTGCCAGCAGCCAAGTGGGTCAGGGGGCGGGAGATACGCAGTATTTT | CASSQVGQGAGDTQYF